Presented here are 22 T cell receptor beta chains from one specimen sequenced in a study of shared clonotypes between healthy human individuals. The table came from immunoSEQ multiplex PCR; TCRdb's copy has only in-frame clones and leaves some out. The sample lists around 1,000,000 clones; approximately 80% were seen once. Sequences were obtained from memory CD4+ T cells from PBMCs. This sample's subset: CD45RA-negative fraction. Receptors were obtained from a man aged 18 to 30 in good health. Some clones in this sample may be carry-over from other donors' samples.

The chain is built from TRBV29-1 and TRBJ1-5; weak D call: TRBD1 (6 bases). V dropped 4 bases and J dropped 7 bases, with 14 bases sitting between them. Germline assignment: CDR1 SQVTM and CDR2 ANQGSEA. The CDR3 covers 13 residues. CDR3 in DNA: TGCAGCGTTGGACAGGTCCTCGGCCAGCCCCAGCATTTT. It specifies CSVGQVLGQPQHF.

In regard to this clone: Within the sample, other DNA sequences also encode this same CDR3. V usage is TRBV5-1 and J usage is TRBJ2-7, with D perhaps matching TRBD1 (6 bases). CDR3 length: 14 residues. The germline V gene has CDR1 SGHRS and CDR2 YFSETQ. V gave up 4 bases and J gave up 1 base, with 12 bases separating them. CDR3 nucleotides: TGCGCCAGCAGCCGAAGAGGACAGTCCTACGAGCAGTACTTC. Translation: CASSRRGQSYEQYF.

The chain has TRBV7-3 and TRBJ2-5; 11 bases are a match to TRBD2. Germline CDR1 reads SGHTA; CDR2 reads FQGTGA. This CDR3 has 15 amino acids. Trimming took 5 bases from V and 2 from J; bases not matched to a gene: 4. The CDR3 loop is CASSPTSGNQETQYF. The CDR3 coding sequence is TGTGCCAGCAGCCCGACTAGCGGGAATCAAGAGACCCAGTACTTC.

In the case of this clone: A read error may produce the germline difference seen at one junction end. V is TRBV27 and J is TRBJ1-2; TRBD1 agrees at 11 bases. Germline V CDR1 and CDR2: MNHEY, SMNVEV (reference sequence). The CDR3 has 15 amino acids. The DNA of the CDR3 is TGTGCCAGCAGTCCAATGGACAGGGGGCCCTATAGCTACACCTTC. It is translated as CASSPMDRGPYSYTF.

This chain joins TRBV9 and TRBJ2-7; 11 nucleotides line up with TRBD2. This CDR3 is 16 amino acids long. In germline, CDR1 is SGDLS, CDR2 YYNGEE. V lost 4 bases to trimming and J lost 0 bases; unmatched junction nucleotides: 6. CDR3 in amino acids: CASSTGLAGYSYEQYF. In nucleotides, the CDR3 is TGTGCCAGCAGCACCGGACTAGCGGGTTACTCCTACGAGCAGTACTTC. The full variable domain, in which reference TRBV9 and TRBJ2-7 provide the parts outside the CDR3, is DSGVTQTPKHLITATGQRVTLRCSPRSGDLSVYWYQQSLDQGLQFLIQYYNGEERAKGNILERFSAQQFPDLHSELNLSSLELGDSALYFCASSTGLAGYSYEQYFGPGTRLTVT.

V is TRBV18 and J is TRBJ1-2, with 9 bases that match TRBD1. Trimming cost V 3 bases and J 6 bases; bases outside gene matches: 14. The CDR3 is 17 amino acids. The V gene's germline CDR1 is KGHSH and CDR2 LQKENI. CDR3 sequence reads: CASSPGGRTGGADGYTF. CDR3 nucleotides: TGTGCCAGCTCACCCGGCGGCCGAACAGGGGGCGCGGATGGCTACACCTTC. The full variable domain, in which reference TRBV18 and TRBJ1-2 provide the parts outside the CDR3, is NAGVMQNPRHLVRRRGQEARLRCSPMKGHSHVYWYRQLPEEGLKFMVYLQKENIIDESGMPKERFSAEFPKEGPSILRIQQVVRGDSAAYFCASSPGGRTGGADGYTFGSGTRLTVV.

There are many counts of this clone. The chain is built from TRBV6-5 and TRBJ1-2; D is possibly TRBD1 (6 bases). The CDR3 has 13 amino acids. Germline lookup yields CDR1 MNHEY and CDR2 SVGAGI. Trimming took off 7 bases at V and 5 bases at J, with 14 bases between the two ends. For the CDR3, the DNA is TGTGCCAGCAAATTAAACAGGGAATATGGCTACACCTTC. As protein: CASKLNREYGYTF.

This chain uses TRBV30 with TRBJ1-2; D remains ambiguous. V was trimmed by 2 bases and J by 5 bases, leaving 15 bases between them. Germline CDR1 is GTSNPN and CDR2 is SVGIG (reference sequence). This CDR3 is built from 14 residues. The CDR3 nucleotides read TGTGCCTGGAGTCTAACCAGAAAAGCATATGGCTACACCTTC. Protein sequence: CAWSLTRKAYGYTF.

The chain joins TRBV11-2 to TRBJ1-5, with D possibly matching TRBD1 (5 bases). The V end was cut by 2 bases, the J end by 10 bases, with 12 bases between. The CDR3 sequence is 13 residues long. Germline CDR1 SGHAT, CDR2 FQNNGV. The CDR3 region has the DNA TGTGCCAGCAGCTTAACCGGGGGGTCCCCCCAGCATTTT. It translates to CASSLTGGSPQHF.

To note about this clone: Additional DNA sequences in this sample encode the identical CDR3. DNA of the CDR3: TGTGCCATCAGTGAGTCGGCCCCCTACGAGCAGTACTTC. Its protein product is CAISESAPYEQYF. The V call is TRBV10-3, the J call TRBJ2-7; D unclear. The CDR3 loop spans 13 amino acids. V lost 0 bases to trimming and J lost 2 bases, with 5 bases between them. CDR1 and CDR2 from the germline V gene are ENHRY and SYGVKD.

The V and J genes are TRBV28 and TRBJ2-3, with D uncertain. Germline V gene data show CDR1 as MDHEN and CDR2 as SYDVKM. The length of the CDR3 is 16 residues. Trimming left V 3 bases short and J 2 bases short, with 15 bases between. DNA for the CDR3: TGTGCCAGCAGTTTGTTTGGCGGAGCTTACACAGATACGCAGTATTTT. Translation: CASSLFGGAYTDTQYF.

The chain carries TRBV28 and TRBJ1-1; TRBD1 is a possible D gene (5 bases). Looked up from germline, CDR1 is MDHEN and CDR2 is SYDVKM. Trimming removed 5 bases from V and 1 base from J, with 14 bases in between. CDR3 size: 15 residues. CDR3 sequence: CASSPAGDGNTEAFF. The CDR3 region has the DNA TGTGCCAGCAGTCCTGCGGGGGACGGGAACACTGAAGCTTTCTTT.

The rearrangement links TRBV30 to TRBJ2-3; D is possibly TRBD2 (5 bases). The CDR3 contains 14 residues. Germline lookup yields CDR1 GTSNPN and CDR2 SVGIG (reference sequence). V gave up 6 bases and J gave up 4 bases, with 17 bases separating them. CDR3 nucleotides: TGTGCCTGTCACCCTAGCCGGAGTTCAGATACGCAGTATTTT. Protein product: CACHPSRSSDTQYF. Together with reference TRBV30 and TRBJ2-3, the CDR3 gives the full variable domain: SQTIHQWPATLVQPVGSPLSLECTVEGTSNPNLYWYRQAAGRGLQLLFYSVGIGQISSEVPQNLSASRPQDRQFILSSKKLLLSDSGFYLCACHPSRSSDTQYFGPGTRLTVL.

The chain has TRBV30 and TRBJ2-3; D not certain. Germline V gene sequence: CDR1 GTSNPN, CDR2 SVGIG (reference sequence). The CDR3 sequence is 13 residues long. V was trimmed by 3 bases and J by 8 bases, leaving 15 bases between them. The CDR3 here is CAWRSVQSATQYF. The CDR3 coding sequence is TGTGCCTGGAGGTCGGTTCAATCGGCTACGCAGTATTTT.

The J gene is TRBJ2-7, the V gene TRBV6-5; D is perhaps TRBD1 (6 bases). CDR3 size: 14 residues. V dropped 2 bases and J dropped 2 bases, with 10 bases sitting between them. Germline loops: CDR1 MNHEY, CDR2 SVGAGI. DNA for the CDR3: TGTGCCAGCAGTTACCAGGGGCCCCCCTACGAGCAGTACTTC. Translating it yields CASSYQGPPYEQYF.

The V and J genes are TRBV18 and TRBJ1-5; weak D call: TRBD1 (5 bases). CDR1 and CDR2 from the germline V gene are KGHSH and LQKENI. The CDR3 totals 16 residues. V dropped 3 bases and J dropped 7 bases, with 19 bases sitting between them. The CDR3, as DNA: TGTGCCAGCTCACCTCCCCCGACAGAACGGGGCCAGCCCCAGCATTTT. It is translated as CASSPPPTERGQPQHF.

This clone was seen repeatedly, ten times or more. This chain uses TRBV6-1 with TRBJ2-7; TRBD1 is a possible D gene (5 bases). Germline V gene data show CDR1 as MNHNS and CDR2 as SASEGT. The CDR3 has 12 amino acids. V was clipped by 4 bases and J by 6 bases, with 10 bases between them. The CDR3 bases are TGTGCCAGCAGTGGAGACAGTTCCGAGCAGTACTTC. Translation: CASSGDSSEQYF.

The sample holds a few counts of this clone. The rearrangement uses TRBV5-4 and TRBJ2-1; 9 bases fit TRBD2. This CDR3 spans 13 amino acids. In germline, CDR1 is SGHNT, CDR2 YYREEE (reference sequence). Losses at the gene ends were 5 bases for V and 8 bases for J; bases not matched to a gene: 5. CDR3 DNA sequence: TGTGCCAGCAGGCGGGAGGGCCGTGATGAGCAGTTCTTC. Amino acid sequence: CASRREGRDEQFF.

The chain links TRBV6-1 to TRBJ2-7, with D unresolved. Germline lookup yields CDR1 MNHNS and CDR2 SASEGT. The CDR3 loop spans 15 amino acids. V lost 5 bases, J lost 3 bases, and 17 bases lay in between. This CDR3 reads CASSTRKGEDYEQYF. DNA of the CDR3: TGTGCCAGCAGTACCCGGAAGGGTGAAGACTACGAGCAGTACTTC.

The V call is TRBV19, the J call TRBJ2-7; 10 nucleotides line up with TRBD1. The CDR3 loop spans 15 amino acids. Germline V gene data show CDR1 as LNHDA and CDR2 as SQIVND (reference sequence). The trim removed 5 bases at V and 6 bases at J, leaving 10 bases unmatched. CDR3 bases: TGTGCCAGTAGTCAAATGACAGGGGGCGCGACCGAGCAGTACTTC. As protein: CASSQMTGGATEQYF.

This clone was counted only a few times. CDR3 loop: CASRVSGTDTGELFF. CDR3 sequence (DNA): TGTGCCAGCAGGGTTAGCGGGACGGACACCGGGGAGCTGTTTTTT. This chain links TRBV2 with TRBJ2-2, with 8 nucleotides matching TRBD2. Germline assignment: CDR1 SNHLY and CDR2 FYNNEI. Trimming took 6 bases from V and 3 from J; bases not matched to a gene: 6. The CDR3 sequence is 15 residues long.

This clone was found a few times. This rearrangement joins TRBV19 to TRBJ2-7, with D possibly matching TRBD2 (5 bases). The germline V gene has CDR1 LNHDA and CDR2 SQIVND (reference sequence). The V gene lost 4 bases and the J gene lost 1 base, with 11 bases spanning the gap. This CDR3 is built from 14 residues. The CDR3 spells CASSTGGVSYEQYF. CDR3 nucleotide sequence: TGTGCCAGTAGTACAGGAGGCGTTTCCTACGAGCAGTACTTC.